The sequence of this T cell receptor (beta chain) was determined in a study of regulatory T cells in long-lasting Graves disease. In its sample, this clonotype was seen many times. This CDR3 region has 17 residues. V shed 4 bases, J shed 2 bases, and the junction held 12 bases outside the gene matches. Germline-derived CDR1 and CDR2 are SGHRS and YFSETQ. Library construction for TCR beta used iRepertoire HTBI primers and Arm-PCR of CDR3 regions. TCRdb re-derived calls from the multiplex PCR reads in MiXCR, one entry per CDR3 protein. The sample lists 200,000 to 250,000 distinct CDR3 sequences, roughly a fifth seen once, with about 10% in the top ten. Documented time point: newly diagnosed GD, antithyroid drugs for less than 3 months. Scientists built the TCR library using RNA that was extracted from PBMCs. It was by American Thyroid Association guidelines that Graves' disease was diagnosed. The sample was also linked to a second study, of T cells in Graves' hyperthyroidism and ophthalmopathy. This second study notes: Patients having uncontrolled infection, another autoimmune disease, pregnancy or lactation were not included. Every diagnosis used clinical symptoms, serum thyroxine and TRAb, thyroid ultrasound and orbital computed tomography.

The TCR comes from a woman under 40 with Graves disease. The chain employs TRBV5-1 and TRBJ2-1, with 7 positions matching TRBD2. Sample: peripheral blood mononuclear cells (PBMCs), taken at new diagnosis, from a patient treated with antithyroid drugs. In nucleotides, the CDR3 is TGCGCCAGCAGCCGGGGGGTGGGGAGCGGGGCCTACAATGAGCAGTTCTTC. This sequence encodes CASSRGVGSGAYNEQFF.